A selection of T cell receptor beta chains follows, all from one sample in a study of T cells in Graves' hyperthyroidism and ophthalmopathy. MiXCR, run by TCRdb on the multiplex PCR reads, gives a single entry per CDR3 protein. The data hold about 290,000 distinct CDR3 sequences, with about 19% observed a single time. The specimen was blood. The receptor source for this set is a man between 50 and 59 years old with Graves' ophthalmopathy. Both conserved end residues are part of each CDR3. D genes are given only for firm matches. Clone size appears in some rows only: once, few, many, or a class for an expanded clone.

V	J	size	D	DNA	CDR3
TRBV9	TRBJ2-7	many	TRBD2	TGTGCCAGCAGCGTAGAAGATAGCGGGACCTTCTACGAGCAGTACTTC	CASSVEDSGTFYEQYF
TRBV24-1	TRBJ1-2	many	.	TGTGCCACCAGTGGAGGGGATGTGGAGGCCTACTATGGCTACACCTTC	CATSGGDVEAYYGYTF
TRBV6-1	TRBJ2-7	few	TRBD1	TGTGCCAGCAGTGAGTCAGGACAGGTGTCCTACGAGCAGTACTTC	CASSESGQVSYEQYF
TRBV12-3/TRBV12-4	TRBJ1-6	.	.	TGTGCCAGCAGTTTCAATCAGGGAGATTCACCCCTCCACTTT	CASSFNQGDSPLHF
TRBV3-1	TRBJ1-1	many	.	TGTGCCAGCAGCCAGGGTTGGAACACTGAAGCTTTCTTT	CASSQGWNTEAFF
TRBV18	TRBJ2-7	few	TRBD1	TGTGCCAGCTCACTTGGACAGGGCTACAACTACGAGCAGTACTTC	CASSLGQGYNYEQYF
TRBV11-2	TRBJ2-1	few	TRBD2	TGTGCCAGCAGCCGCGGGGGAGGTGGGGCTGACCTCAATGAGCAGTTCTTC	CASSRGGGGADLNEQFF
TRBV7-3	TRBJ2-5	once	TRBD1	TGTGCCAGCAGCCCACAGGGGGGACGAGAGACCCAGTACTTC	CASSPQGGRETQYF
TRBV6-1	TRBJ1-5	few	TRBD1	TGTGCCAGCAGTGCCGGGTGGGACAGGGTGAATCAGCCCCAGCATTTT	CASSAGWDRVNQPQHF
TRBV7-2	TRBJ1-2	.	.	TGTGCCAGCAGCTTTCGTTATGGCTACACCTTC	CASSFRYGYTF
TRBV5-1	TRBJ2-7	many	.	TGCGCCAGCAGCTTGGAGTCGCGGAACTACGAGCAGTACTTC	CASSLESRNYEQYF
TRBV7-3	TRBJ1-5	many	.	TGTGCCAGCAGCTTATGGGCGGGGCAGCCCCAGCATTTT	CASSLWAGQPQHF
TRBV20-1	TRBJ1-5	few	.	TGCAGTGCTAGAGTGGCTGAGGGGAGCAATCAGCCCCAGCATTTT	CSARVAEGSNQPQHF
TRBV5-1	TRBJ1-6	.	.	TGCGCCAGCAGCTTAATCATGGGCGGCAATTCACCCCTCCACTTT	CASSLIMGGNSPLHF
TRBV7-9	TRBJ2-7	few	TRBD1	TGTGCCAGCAGCATTGACGGACAGGTGGGTTACGAGCAGTACTTC	CASSIDGQVGYEQYF
TRBV29-1	TRBJ2-3	few	.	TGCAGCGTTGAAGATCTGTTAGATACCAGCACAGATACGCAGTATTTT	CSVEDLLDTSTDTQYF
TRBV6-2/TRBV6-3	TRBJ2-3	few	TRBD2	TGTGCCACCATGGGACTAGCGGGAGTCGCAGATACGCAGTATTTT	CATMGLAGVADTQYF
TRBV10-2	TRBJ1-5	.	.	TGCGCCAGCCGCGATTCGCTCGGGGGCAATCAGCCCCAGCATTTT	CASRDSLGGNQPQHF
TRBV30	TRBJ2-7	.	TRBD2	TGTGCCTGGAGTGTGGGACTAGCGGGAAACGAGCAGTACTTC	CAWSVGLAGNEQYF
TRBV7-2	TRBJ2-1	many	.	TGTGCCAGCAGCTTTTGGGAGGGGGCAAATGAGCAGTTCTTC	CASSFWEGANEQFF
TRBV6-1	TRBJ1-5	.	TRBD1	TGTGCCAGCAGGGGGACAGGTTTAGGCAATCAGCCCCAGCATTTT	CASRGTGLGNQPQHF
TRBV6-2/TRBV6-3	TRBJ2-4	few	.	TGTGCCAGCAGTGACAGGTGGACGGAAAACATTCAGTACTTC	CASSDRWTENIQYF
TRBV28	TRBJ2-1	few	TRBD2	TGTGCCAGCAGTTTCTGGGAGGGAGTAAGGATCAATGAGCAGTTCTTC	CASSFWEGVRINEQFF
TRBV6-1	TRBJ1-1	.	.	TGTGCCAGCGAAGGAGGAGGAAGCACTGAAGCTTTCTTT	CASEGGGSTEAFF
TRBV30	TRBJ1-1	many	.	TGTGCCTGGAGCAGGGTAACAGACACTGAAGCTTTCTTT	CAWSRVTDTEAFF
TRBV11-2	TRBJ1-2	many	.	TGTGCCAGCAGCTTGGCGGACGTCGCTGTACATGGCTACACCTTC	CASSLADVAVHGYTF
TRBV11-1	TRBJ2-3	many	TRBD2	TGTGCCAGCAGCTTACCAGCGGGGACTAGCACAGATACGCAGTATTTT	CASSLPAGTSTDTQYF
TRBV7-2	TRBJ2-5	.	.	TGTGCCAGCAGCCCCCTGGAGCGGCACGCGGAGACCCAGTACTTC	CASSPLERHAETQYF
TRBV12-3/TRBV12-4	TRBJ1-5	many	.	TGTGCCAGCAGTTTAGGGACCAACGATCAGCCCCAGCATTTT	CASSLGTNDQPQHF
TRBV20-1	TRBJ1-1	many	TRBD1	TGCAGTGCTAGAACCCCGACAGGGAGCACTGAAGCTTTCTTT	CSARTPTGSTEAFF
TRBV28	TRBJ2-1	many	TRBD2	TGTGCCAGCAGAAAGGGGACTAGCGGGATCTACAATGAGCAGTTCTTC	CASRKGTSGIYNEQFF
TRBV28	TRBJ2-7	.	.	TGTGCCAGCAGTTACCTGCCCCAGCGGACGAGTATCGACGAGCAGTACTTC	CASSYLPQRTSIDEQYF
TRBV28	TRBJ1-6	many	.	TGTGCCAGCAGGCAGGGCATCTATAATTCACCCCTCCACTTT	CASRQGIYNSPLHF
TRBV27	TRBJ1-6	.	.	TGTGCCAGCAGTTTATTAGCCTGGGATTCACCCCTCCACTTT	CASSLLAWDSPLHF
TRBV11-2	TRBJ2-7	.	.	TGTGCCAGCAGCTTAGCAGGGTCGGGCTACGAGCAGTACTTC	CASSLAGSGYEQYF
TRBV7-9	TRBJ2-7	many	.	TGTGCCAGCAGCTTAAGGCCAAACGAGCAGTACTTC	CASSLRPNEQYF
TRBV30	TRBJ1-2	many	.	TGTGCCTGGAGTATTAGGACGGGCAGGATTAACTATGGCTACACCTTC	CAWSIRTGRINYGYTF
TRBV6-1	TRBJ2-2	.	.	TGTGCCTTCGTCAGGGATGAGACCGGGGAGCTGTTTTTT	CAFVRDETGELFF
TRBV28	TRBJ1-5	few	.	TGTGCCAGCAGTTTTACCCGACTTACGGGGAATATAGGCAATCAGCCCCAGCATTTT	CASSFTRLTGNIGNQPQHF
TRBV28	TRBJ1-1	once	.	TGTGCCAGCAGTTTAGGGGGGGGACTGGCTGCAGCTTTCTTT	CASSLGGGLAAAFF
TRBV7-2	TRBJ2-3	few	.	TGTGCCAGCACCCTTTTTTCCACAGATACGCAGTATTTT	CASTLFSTDTQYF
TRBV29-1	TRBJ1-4	few	.	TGCAGCGTTGCGTTATCGGGTCTGGGAGAAAAACTGTTTTTT	CSVALSGLGEKLFF
TRBV28	TRBJ2-3	.	.	TGTGCCAGCAGTTACTCCTTCGGGCCGGCAGATACGCAGTATTTT	CASSYSFGPADTQYF
TRBV3-1	TRBJ2-1	.	TRBD2	TGTGCCAGCAGCCAAGGAGCGGGAGGGCGGAGCTCCTACAATGAGCAGTTCTTC	CASSQGAGGRSSYNEQFF
TRBV27	TRBJ2-1	many	TRBD1	TGTGCCAGCAGTCCGGGGACAGGGGTTTTTAATGAGCAGTTCTTC	CASSPGTGVFNEQFF
TRBV12-3/TRBV12-4	TRBJ1-4	few	TRBD1	TGTGCCAGCAATCGACAGGGGGCGAATGAAAAACTGTTTTTT	CASNRQGANEKLFF
TRBV5-4	TRBJ2-3	.	TRBD2	TGTGCCAGCAGCTGGGTCGGGACTAGACACACAGATACGCAGTATTTT	CASSWVGTRHTDTQYF
TRBV15	TRBJ1-1	many	.	TGTGCCACCAGCAGAGGAGGGGCGCAGGGCACTGAAGCTTTCTTT	CATSRGGAQGTEAFF
TRBV27	TRBJ1-5	many	TRBD1	TGTGCCAGCAGCACCGGGACAGGGAGGCAGCCCCAGCATTTT	CASSTGTGRQPQHF
TRBV7-6	TRBJ2-5	few	.	TGTGCCAGCAGCTTAGGGGGGGAGGCCCAGTACTTC	CASSLGGEAQYF
TRBV7-3	TRBJ1-2	many	.	TGTGCCAGCAGCTTTTACACCTTC	CASSFYTF
TRBV20-1	TRBJ1-5	many	.	TGCAGTGCTAGTTGGGTGAGGGGCAATCAGCCCCAGCATTTT	CSASWVRGNQPQHF
TRBV2	TRBJ1-1	many	.	TGTGCCATCCAGCGGCGCCAGAACACTGAAGCTTTCTTT	CAIQRRQNTEAFF
TRBV27	TRBJ2-7	few	TRBD1	TGTGCCAGCACCGCCCGGGACAGGGGGTACGAGCAGTACTTC	CASTARDRGYEQYF
TRBV5-6	TRBJ1-1	few	.	TGTGCCAGCAGCGAGTGGCAGGGGAAGACTGAAGCTTTCTTT	CASSEWQGKTEAFF